Listed below are T cell receptor beta chains from one sample, sequenced in a study of CD8+ T cells in alopecia areata. The data were produced by immunoSEQ multiplex PCR, yet TCRdb's version contains in-frame clones alone and is incomplete. Here the sample spans 120,000 or so clones, roughly 57% being singletons. The sequences come from CD4+ T cells sorted from blood, collected at week 4, from a patient treated with tofacitinib. The source is a human donor with alopecia areata. Both conserved end residues are part of each CDR3. D genes are given only for firm matches. Clone size is stated in some rows and not others, as once, few, many or a class when expanded.

clone_size j_call d_call v_call cdr3_nt cdr3_aa
- TRBJ2-1 TRBD2 TRBV10-3 TGTGCCATCAGTCAAGCGGGAGCTCGGGGCGATGAGCAGTTCTTC CAISQAGARGDEQFF
- TRBJ1-3 - TRBV7-2 TGTGCCAGCAGCTTAGGCAAACTGCTCTCTGGAAACACCATATATTTT CASSLGKLLSGNTIYF
- TRBJ2-1 TRBD1 TRBV18 TGTGCCAGCTCAGGGACAGGGTCTCGGGATGAGCAGTTCTTC CASSGTGSRDEQFF
- TRBJ1-5 - TRBV28 TGTGCCAGCAGTTTTAGAGTATGGGGGAGGCAGCCCCAGCATTTT CASSFRVWGRQPQHF
few TRBJ2-5 TRBD2 TRBV4-3 TGCGCCAGCAGCCAAGGGACTAGCGGGGCCCAAGAGACCCAGTACTTC CASSQGTSGAQETQYF
- TRBJ2-3 - TRBV4-3 TGCGCCAGCAGCCAAGAACTAGGCGGTAGCACAGATACGCAGTATTTT CASSQELGGSTDTQYF
- TRBJ1-6 - TRBV4-3 TGCGCCAGCAGCCAAGATCAGGGATCAAATTCACCCCTCCACTTT CASSQDQGSNSPLHF
- TRBJ1-5 - TRBV30 TGTGCCTGGAGTCCCGGGGACAATCATCAGCCCCAGCATTTT CAWSPGDNHQPQHF
- TRBJ1-6 - TRBV4-3 TGCGCCAGCAGCCAAGACTATCGGAATTCACCCCTCCACTTT CASSQDYRNSPLHF
- TRBJ1-4 - TRBV27 TGTGCCAGCAGTTTTTTCGGGGAAGGATTTGGTGAAAAACTGTTTTTT CASSFFGEGFGEKLFF
few TRBJ2-2 - TRBV29-1 TGCAGTGGGAGACCACCGAACACCGGGGAGCTGTTTTTT CSGRPPNTGELFF
- TRBJ1-1 - TRBV14 TGTGCCAGCAGCCAAGAACAGGGCGTAGCTTTCTTT CASSQEQGVAFF
- TRBJ2-3 - TRBV7-2 TGTGCCAGCAGCCTCGTGGCAGATACGCAGTATTTT CASSLVADTQYF
- TRBJ1-1 - TRBV29-1 TGCAGCGTTGAGGCGGGTCTGGGCACTGAAGCTTTCTTT CSVEAGLGTEAFF
- TRBJ2-7 TRBD1 TRBV29-1 TGCAGCGTTGACGGACAGGGGTCCTACGAGCAGTACTTC CSVDGQGSYEQYF
few TRBJ2-7 - TRBV30 TGTGCCTGGAGTCTGGGGCTCTACGAGCAGTACTTC CAWSLGLYEQYF
- TRBJ1-2 TRBD1 TRBV4-2 TGTGCCAGCAGCCATAATACAGGGGAAGGGTTCTATGGCTACACCTTC CASSHNTGEGFYGYTF
- TRBJ1-1 TRBD1 TRBV19 TGTGCCAGTAGTGGCGGGACAGCTTACACTGAAGCTTTCTTT CASSGGTAYTEAFF
few TRBJ2-7 - TRBV7-4 TGTGCCAGCAGCTTACCTACAGGTGGCCGGTCCCTCAGCGGATTCGAGCAGTACTTC CASSLPTGGRSLSGFEQYF
- TRBJ2-3 TRBD1 TRBV6-5 TGTGCCAGCAGTTACTCAGGGGGCACGGGAAATACGCAGTATTTT CASSYSGGTGNTQYF
- TRBJ2-7 - TRBV5-1 TGCGCCAGCAGCTTTGGGGTGCAGGACGAGCAGTACTTC CASSFGVQDEQYF
- TRBJ1-1 - TRBV18 TGTGCCAGCTCACTACGCCCCGGGGACACTGAAGCTTTCTTT CASSLRPGDTEAFF
few TRBJ2-7 - TRBV4-3 TGCGCCAGCAGCCTTACTGCTTCGGGACGCACCTCCTACGAGCAGTACTTC CASSLTASGRTSYEQYF
few TRBJ2-1 - TRBV5-1 TGCGCCAGCAGCTCCCTCCGGGACGACGATCACGAGCAGTTCTTC CASSSLRDDDHEQFF
few TRBJ2-5 - TRBV10-3 TGTGCCATCAGTGACGACGAGACCCAGTACTTC CAISDDETQYF
- TRBJ2-7 TRBD1 TRBV28 TGTGCCAGCACCCCAAATCAGGGGGCAGCCTACGAGCAGTACTTC CASTPNQGAAYEQYF
once TRBJ1-2 TRBD1 TRBV2 TGTGCCAGCAGTGAAATCGGACAGGGGGCGAAGGGCTACACCTTC CASSEIGQGAKGYTF
- TRBJ2-2 - TRBV29-1 TGCAGCTCAAGCTGGGGTACCGGGGAGCTGTTTTTT CSSSWGTGELFF
few TRBJ2-1 TRBD2 TRBV25-1 TGTGCCAGCAGTGAATCAGCGGGAGGGCCTCTTCGCTACAATGAGCAGTTCTTC CASSESAGGPLRYNEQFF
- TRBJ2-3 - TRBV5-1 TGCGCCAGCAGCCTGAACGTGAGGCCTACGAGCACAGATACGCAGTATTTT CASSLNVRPTSTDTQYF
- TRBJ2-2 - TRBV28 TGTGCCAGCCAGCGGGACACCGGGGAGCTGTTTTTT CASQRDTGELFF
- TRBJ2-2 TRBD1 TRBV5-1 TGCGCCAGCAGCTTACAGGGGGCGGACACCGGGGAGCTGTTTTTT CASSLQGADTGELFF
- TRBJ1-2 - TRBV30 TGTGCCTGGAGTTTATACGCGTGGGGCGGTGGCTACACCTTC CAWSLYAWGGGYTF
- TRBJ2-7 - TRBV6-5 TGTGCCAGCACCAGGAGTAACGCAGATTCCTACGAGCAGTACTTC CASTRSNADSYEQYF
- TRBJ2-1 TRBD2 TRBV7-8 TGTGCCAGCAGCGCCCGTGTAGTTTCGGGGGGGCTCAATGAGCAGTTCTTC CASSARVVSGGLNEQFF
- TRBJ2-5 TRBD1 TRBV11-1 TGTGCCAGCAGCCCCCGACAGGGATTCGGGGAGACCCAGTACTTC CASSPRQGFGETQYF
- TRBJ2-1 - TRBV23-1 TGCGCCAGGCGATCTGAGCAGTTCTTC CARRSEQFF
- TRBJ2-6 - TRBV10-3 TGTGCCATCAGTGGATCAGGGGCTGGGGCCAACGTCCTGACTTTC CAISGSGAGANVLTF
- TRBJ2-5 TRBD1 TRBV29-1 TGCAGCGTAGGCCCAGGGGGCCAAGAGACCCAGTACTTC CSVGPGGQETQYF
- TRBJ1-1 - TRBV27 TGTGCCAGCAGTTCATCAGGGGTACGCACTGAAGCTTTCTTT CASSSSGVRTEAFF
- TRBJ2-2 TRBD2 TRBV5-4 TGTGCCAGCAGCCCCCCTGGCGGGAGGGCCCACACCGGGGAGCTGTTTTTT CASSPPGGRAHTGELFF
- TRBJ2-5 TRBD2 TRBV6-6 TGTGCCAGTTACCGCGGGGGGCTCCAAGAGACCCAGTACTTC CASYRGGLQETQYF
- TRBJ2-7 - TRBV4-2 TGTGCCAGCAGCCCCTCGTCCGGGTTTATCGAGCAGTACTTC CASSPSSGFIEQYF
- TRBJ1-5 - TRBV19 TGTGCCAGTAGTGGCCGTCACAGGTTTTCGTATCAGCCCCAGCATTTT CASSGRHRFSYQPQHF